The clone carrying this TCR beta chain was observed at least ten times. These data originate in a study of spatial heterogeneity in lung cancer. In TCRdb, the 5' RACE reads were re-called with MiXCR into one record per CDR3 protein. Of tens of thousands of distinct CDR3 sequences listed, about 7.4% were seen once; the top ten hold roughly 37%. Sample time point: blood at routine non-recurrence follow-up after resection. TCRs were sequenced from unsorted whole RNA of tumor, nontumor lung or PBMC. V shed 4 bases and J shed 3 bases, with 9 bases lying between them. Per germline, CDR1 LGHDT and CDR2 YNNKEL (reference sequence). The CDR3 has 13 residues.

This TCR was recovered from a female donor with early-stage non-small cell lung cancer. This chain joins TRBV3-1 and TRBJ1-1, with D tentatively TRBD1 (6 bases). The sequences come from PBMCs, collected at follow-up. CDR3 region: CASSRQGYTEAFF. CDR3 sequence (DNA): TGTGCCAGCAGCCGTCAGGGGTACACTGAAGCTTTCTTT.